Listed here are 26 T cell receptor beta chains from one sample, sequenced in a study of Graves' ophthalmopathy and Graves' hyperthyroidism. RNA served as the template for amplifying TCR beta CDR3 regions. RT-PCR was first run with HTBI primers, then multiplex PCR in a second round. TCRdb reprocessed the multiplex PCR reads with MiXCR, giving one entry per CDR3 protein. The data hold tens of thousands of distinct CDR3 sequences, with more than 40% observed a single time. The sequencing sample was made of peripheral blood. All receptors derive from an adult woman with Graves' ophthalmopathy.

In its sample, this clonotype was seen many times. In nucleotides, the CDR3 is TGTGCCAGCAGCTCAGGGGGAGTTTTGGCCGGGGAGCTGTTTTTT. It yields the protein CASSSGGVLAGELFF. The V and J genes are TRBV7-3 and TRBJ2-2; 7 bases agree with TRBD1. This CDR3 region has 15 residues. Germline trimming cut 4 bases from V and 6 bases from J; bases unmatched to any gene: 8. Germline CDR1 is SGHTA and CDR2 is FQGTGA. Using reference TRBV7-3 and TRBJ2-2 for the parts outside the CDR3, the full variable domain is GAGVSQTPSNKVTEKGKYVELRCDPISGHTALYWYRQSLGQGPEFLIYFQGTGAADDSGLPNDRFFAVRPEGSVSTLKIQRTERGDSAVYLCASSSGGVLAGELFFGEGSRLTVL.

In the case of this clonotype: A single base separates this from a much larger clone, so it may be a read error. The V call is TRBV6-5, the J call TRBJ2-1; D might be TRBD1 (5 bases). Trimming removed 2 bases from V and 0 bases from J, with 8 bases in between. The germline CDR1 and CDR2 sequences are MNHEY and SVGAGI. The CDR3 has 15 amino acids. The CDR3 protein is CASSYRGSSYNEQFF. CDR3 nucleotide sequence: TGTGCCAGCAGTTACAGGGGTAGCTCCTACAATGAGCAGTTCTTC.

The V gene is TRBV20-1, the J gene TRBJ2-5; 7 nucleotides align to TRBD2. V was pared by 0 bases and J by 2 bases, with 6 bases of the junction left unmatched. In germline, CDR1 is DFQATT, CDR2 SNEGSKA (reference sequence). The CDR3 consists of 15 residues. This chain's CDR3 is CSARDGGEYQETQYF. Written as DNA, the CDR3 is TGCAGTGCTAGAGATGGGGGGGAGTATCAAGAGACCCAGTACTTC.

Many counts were recorded for this clonotype. V is TRBV20-1 and J is TRBJ2-7; possible D gene TRBD2, 6 bases. Looked up from germline, CDR1 is DFQATT and CDR2 is SNEGSKA (reference sequence). Between the trimmed V and J ends, which lost 2 bases and 0 bases, there was a span of 11 bases. CDR3 length: 14 amino acids. The CDR3, as DNA: TGCAGTGCTAGATATAGCGGCAACTCCTACGAGCAGTACTTC. Its translation is CSARYSGNSYEQYF.

This clonotype appeared many times. The chain combines TRBV7-2 with TRBJ1-4, with D possibly matching TRBD1 (5 bases). The germline V and J ends were trimmed by 5 bases and 8 bases, with 12 bases remaining between them. In germline, CDR1 is SGHTA, CDR2 FQGNSA. The CDR3 length is 13 residues. Here the CDR3 DNA reads TGTGCCAGCAGCCGCGGGGGGACCGAAAAACTGTTTTTT. Translated: CASSRGGTEKLFF.

In this sample, this clonotype turned up a few times. The rearrangement links TRBV12-3 or TRBV12-4 to TRBJ1-1; D is perhaps TRBD1 (5 bases). The CDR3 is 14 amino acids. The V and J ends lost 5 bases and 6 bases respectively, with 16 bases between them. The CDR3 coding sequence is TGTGCCAGCAGTACCCCAGGGAGTCAGGCTGAAGCTTTCTTT. This gives the protein CASSTPGSQAEAFF.

The chain recombines TRBV19 with TRBJ2-1; a weak D match, TRBD2 (5 bases). The ends were cut back, 7 bases at V and 3 bases at J, with 16 bases in the middle. The CDR3 spans 15 residues. Germline V gives CDR1 LNHDA, CDR2 SQIVND (reference sequence). The CDR3 DNA reads as TGTGCCAGTACCACGGGGAACGTGTACTACAATGAGCAGTTCTTC. This encodes CASTTGNVYYNEQFF.

This clonotype has a count of ten or more. The rearrangement links TRBV6-6 to TRBJ1-6; D possibly corresponds to TRBD1 (6 bases). Trimming stripped 5 bases from V and 8 bases from J, with 10 bases between. The CDR3 loop spans 13 amino acids. CDR1 is MNHNY and CDR2 is SVGAGI in the germline V gene (reference sequence). This CDR3 is CASSTRTDSPLHF. As DNA, the CDR3 is TGTGCCAGCAGTACCAGGACAGATTCACCCCTCCACTTT.

The chain is built from TRBV6-5 and TRBJ1-5, with 8 bases identical to TRBD1. V dropped 6 bases and J dropped 8; count of bases not matched to a gene: 15. CDR3 length equals 16 residues. CDR1 MNHEY and CDR2 SVGAGI come from the germline V gene. This CDR3 reads CASSPQGVRGNEPQHF. The CDR3 region has the DNA TGTGCCAGCAGCCCACAGGGGGTTAGGGGTAATGAGCCCCAGCATTTT.

This clonotype was found many times. The chain's CDR3 is CASSVVGAEQFF. Here the CDR3 DNA reads TGTGCCAGTTCCGTCGTGGGTGCTGAGCAGTTCTTC. The chain employs TRBV12-3 or TRBV12-4 and TRBJ2-1, with D unresolved. The CDR3 extends over 12 amino acids. The V gene lost 9 bases and the J gene lost 9 bases, with 15 bases spanning the gap.

This clonotype was counted a few times. As the CDR3 is not closed by the conserved phenylalanine or tryptophan, this likely results from a read error. No DNA is shown, since the ends of the CDR3 on it are uncertain; the CDR3 is the one TCRdb lists. This chain links TRBV12-3 or TRBV12-4 with TRBJ2-2. The CDR3 contains 9 residues when both ends are counted. The CDR3 loop is CASSLASST.

Many counts were recorded for this clonotype. A read error may be the cause here, since a much bigger clone is one base away. The CDR3 protein is CASSLTSAAYEQYF. The DNA for the CDR3 is TGTGCCAGCAGCTTGACTAGCGCCGCCTACGAGCAGTACTTC. The genes are TRBV5-4 and TRBJ2-7, with 7 bases fitting TRBD2. The germline gives CDR1 SGHNT, CDR2 YYREEE (reference sequence). V shed 1 base and J 2 bases; nucleotides not matched to a gene: 3. CDR3 length equals 14 residues. Full variable domain (missing parts from reference TRBV5-4 and TRBJ2-7): ETGVTQSPTHLIKTRGQQVTLRCSSQSGHNTVSWYQQALGQGPQFIFQYYREEENGRGNFPPRFSGLQFPNYSSELNVNALELDDSALYLCASSLTSAAYEQYFGPGTRLTVT.

The chain joins TRBV20-1 to TRBJ1-2; the match to TRBD1 covers 7 bases. Trimming at V came to 3 bases and at J to 2 bases, leaving 6 bases not matched to a gene. Germline CDR1 DFQATT, CDR2 SNEGSKA (reference sequence). The CDR3 loop spans 14 amino acids. Written as DNA, the CDR3 is TGCAGTGCTAGGCAACCGGGACAGAACTATGGCTACACCTTC. This translates into CSARQPGQNYGYTF.

Remarks on this clonotype: This likely comes from a read error, as the CDR3 has no conserved phenylalanine or tryptophan at its end. This chain joins TRBV5-1 and TRBJ2-6; TRBD2 matches 11 bases. Germline CDR1 reads SGHRS; CDR2 reads YFSETQ. The CDR3 is 18 residues long. For the CDR3, the DNA is TGTGCCGGCAGCCAAACACTAGCGGGAGAGTCTGGGGCCAACGTCCTGACTTCC. Its translation is CAGSQTLAGESGANVLTS.

This clonotype was counted many times. The J gene is TRBJ2-2, the V gene TRBV6-5, with 7 bases lining up with TRBD1. The CDR3 is 14 residues long. V was clipped by 7 bases and J by 2 bases; unmatched bases: 4. Germline V gene data show CDR1 as MNHEY and CDR2 as SVGAGI. Written as DNA, the CDR3 is TGTGCCAGCAACAACAGGGGTAACACCGGGGAGCTGTTTTTT. It yields the protein CASNNRGNTGELFF.

V usage is TRBV5-1 and J usage is TRBJ2-1; 7 bases map to TRBD2. The CDR3 extends over 13 amino acids. The J segment lost 6 bases and the V segment lost 5 bases, leaving 5 bases of the junction unmatched. CDR1 is SGHRS and CDR2 is YFSETQ in the germline V gene. CDR3 region: CASRGEGFNEQFF. The CDR3 DNA reads TGCGCCAGCAGAGGGGAGGGGTTCAATGAGCAGTTCTTC. Together with reference TRBV5-1 and TRBJ2-1, the CDR3 gives the full variable domain: KAGVTQTPRYLIKTRGQQVTLSCSPISGHRSVSWYQQTPGQGLQFLFEYFSETQRNKGNFPGRFSGRQFSNSRSEMNVSTLELGDSALYLCASRGEGFNEQFFGPGTRLTVL.

This clonotype came up many times. The V gene is TRBV9, the J gene TRBJ2-3, with TRBD2 as a possible D gene (5 bases). Trimming shortened V by 0 bases and J by 3 bases, and 11 bases separated the two germline ends. The CDR3 has 15 amino acids. CDR1 and CDR2 (germline): SGDLS, YYNGEE. In nucleotides, the CDR3 is TGTGCCAGCAGCGTAGCAACGGGAAGAACAGATACGCAGTATTTT. Residues: CASSVATGRTDTQYF.

This clonotype was found many times. J is TRBJ2-5 and V is TRBV20-1; 12 nucleotides agree with TRBD2. Germline V gives CDR1 DFQATT, CDR2 SNEGSKA (reference sequence). J was trimmed by 1 base and V by 5 bases; bases with no gene match: 17. This CDR3 region has 19 residues. Here the CDR3 DNA reads TGCAGTGCTCATTTACAGGGGGCGCGGACTAGCGGGACCCAAGAGACCCAGTACTTC. Protein product: CSAHLQGARTSGTQETQYF.

Only a few counts were recorded for this clonotype. The rearrangement links TRBV20-1 to TRBJ2-3; 14 bases are a match to TRBD2. The CDR3 runs to 15 residues. V lost 7 bases, J lost 3 bases, and 6 bases stayed unmatched. CDR1 DFQATT and CDR2 SNEGSKA come from the germline V gene (reference sequence). The CDR3 DNA sequence: TGCAGTGTGATCGGGACTAGCGGGAGTACAGATACGCAGTATTTT. The encoded protein is CSVIGTSGSTDTQYF.

Comment on this clonotype: One junction end does not reproduce the germline sequence, and a read error may be involved. The CDR3 DNA reads as TGCGCCAGCAGCCAAGATGGCCCGAGGAAAGAGACCCAGTACTTC. It encodes CASSQDGPRKETQYF. The rearrangement joins TRBV7-3 to TRBJ2-5; no reliable D call. The CDR3 is 15 residues long. In germline, CDR1 is SGHTA, CDR2 FQGTGA.

In its sample, this clonotype ranks as medium-sized. The chain recombines TRBV2 with TRBJ1-6; possibly TRBD1 for D (5 bases). Deletions cut 6 bases from V and 7 bases from J, with 10 bases between. The CDR3 is made up of 13 amino acids. Germline V gives CDR1 SNHLY, CDR2 FYNNEI. The CDR3 sequence: CASSDRPNSPLHF. The CDR3, as DNA: TGTGCCAGCAGCGACAGACCCAATTCACCCCTCCACTTT.

This clonotype has more than one count but fewer than ten. The chain has TRBV19 and TRBJ2-3; D perhaps matches TRBD2 (6 bases). Deletions cut 8 bases from V and 10 bases from J, with 13 bases between. Per germline, CDR1 LNHDA and CDR2 SQIVND (reference sequence). The CDR3 covers 11 residues. CDR3 nucleotides: TGTGCCAGTGGGGAGGTATTCCCGCAGTATTTT. It specifies CASGEVFPQYF.

This clonotype was seen a few times. The genes are TRBV28 and TRBJ2-2; D is possibly TRBD2 (5 bases). Trimming left V 6 bases short and J 0 bases short, with 14 bases between. The CDR3 runs to 16 residues. CDR1 and CDR2 (germline): MDHEN, SYDVKM. DNA of the CDR3: TGTGCCAGCAGCCGAGGGCGACGGGCGAACACCGGGGAGCTGTTTTTT. Amino acids: CASSRGRRANTGELFF.

This clonotype has a count of ten or more. The rearrangement joins TRBV20-1 to TRBJ1-5; possible D gene TRBD1, 6 bases. Germline V gene data show CDR1 as DFQATT and CDR2 as SNEGSKA (reference sequence). The V end was cut by 6 bases, the J end by 3 bases, with 15 bases between. The CDR3 has 14 amino acids. For the CDR3, the DNA is TGCAGTGCCAACAGAGGGGGTCCCAATCAGCCCCAGCATTTT. Translating gives CSANRGGPNQPQHF.

This clonotype has a single count. The genes are TRBV24-1 and TRBJ1-2, with D possibly TRBD1 on 5 matching bases. This CDR3 is 11 amino acids long. Trimming took 5 bases from V and 8 from J, leaving 8 bases between them. From germline, CDR1 is KGHDR and CDR2 SFDVKD. Written as DNA, the CDR3 is TGTGCCACCAGTGGAAGGGGAGGCTACACCTTC. Protein: CATSGRGGYTF.

This clonotype was recorded only once. This could be a read error, since a much larger clone is one nucleotide away. The CDR3 DNA reads as TGTGCCAGCAGCCAACTAGCGGGAGGCACCGGGGAGCTGTTTTTT. Amino acid sequence: CASSQLAGGTGELFF. This chain connects TRBV7-2 to TRBJ2-2, with TRBD2 matching 12 bases. J was trimmed by 4 bases and V by 5 bases; bases with no gene match: 2. The CDR3 is 15 residues long. The germline V gene has CDR1 SGHTA and CDR2 FQGNSA.